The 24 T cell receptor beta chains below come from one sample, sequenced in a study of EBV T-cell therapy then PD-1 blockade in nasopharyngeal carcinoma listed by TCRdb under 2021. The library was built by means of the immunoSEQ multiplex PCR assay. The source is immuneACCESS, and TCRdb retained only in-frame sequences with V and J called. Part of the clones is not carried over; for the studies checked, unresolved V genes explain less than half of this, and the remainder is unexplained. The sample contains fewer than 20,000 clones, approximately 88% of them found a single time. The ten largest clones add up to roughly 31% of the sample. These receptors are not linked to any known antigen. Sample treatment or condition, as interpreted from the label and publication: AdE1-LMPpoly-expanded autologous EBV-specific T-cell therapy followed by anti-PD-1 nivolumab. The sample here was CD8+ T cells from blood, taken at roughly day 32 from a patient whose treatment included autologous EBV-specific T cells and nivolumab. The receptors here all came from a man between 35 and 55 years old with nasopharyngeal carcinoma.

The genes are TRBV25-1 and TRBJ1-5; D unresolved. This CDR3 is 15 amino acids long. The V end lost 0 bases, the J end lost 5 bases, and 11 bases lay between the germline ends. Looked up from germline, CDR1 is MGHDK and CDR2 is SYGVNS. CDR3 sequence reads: CASSEYSGGHQPQHF. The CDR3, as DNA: TGTGCCAGCAGTGAATATAGTGGTGGCCATCAGCCCCAGCATTTT.

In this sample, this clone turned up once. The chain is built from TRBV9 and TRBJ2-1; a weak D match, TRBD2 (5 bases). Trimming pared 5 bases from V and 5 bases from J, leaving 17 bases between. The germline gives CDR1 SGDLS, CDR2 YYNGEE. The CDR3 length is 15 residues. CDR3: CASSFKGRGDNEQFF. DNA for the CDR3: TGTGCCAGCAGTTTCAAGGGTCGGGGTGACAATGAGCAGTTCTTC. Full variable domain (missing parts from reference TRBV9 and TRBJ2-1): DSGVTQTPKHLITATGQRVTLRCSPRSGDLSVYWYQQSLDQGLQFLIQYYNGEERAKGNILERFSAQQFPDLHSELNLSSLELGDSALYFCASSFKGRGDNEQFFGPGTRLTVL.

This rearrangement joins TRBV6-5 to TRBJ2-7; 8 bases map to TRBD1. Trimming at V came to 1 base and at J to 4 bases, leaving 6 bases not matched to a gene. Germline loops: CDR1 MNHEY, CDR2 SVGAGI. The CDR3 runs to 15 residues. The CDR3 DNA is TGTGCCAGCAGTTACTATCAGGGGGCGGGGTACGAGCAGTACTTC. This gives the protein CASSYYQGAGYEQYF.

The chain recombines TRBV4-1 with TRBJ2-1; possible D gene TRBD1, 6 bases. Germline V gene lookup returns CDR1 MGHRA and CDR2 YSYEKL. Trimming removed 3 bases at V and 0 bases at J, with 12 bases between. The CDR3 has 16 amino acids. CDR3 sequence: CASSQSGTPSYNEQFF. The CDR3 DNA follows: TGCGCCAGCAGCCAGTCTGGGACACCCTCCTACAATGAGCAGTTCTTC.

The CDR3 loop reads CASSPGAAKNIQYF. CDR3 DNA: TGTGCCAGCAGCCCCGGAGCAGCCAAAAACATTCAGTACTTC. The chain links TRBV14 to TRBJ2-4; D is unclear. Trimming stripped 4 bases from V and 0 bases from J, with 7 bases between. The CDR3 is 14 amino acids. Germline V lookup: CDR1 SGHDN, CDR2 FVKESK.

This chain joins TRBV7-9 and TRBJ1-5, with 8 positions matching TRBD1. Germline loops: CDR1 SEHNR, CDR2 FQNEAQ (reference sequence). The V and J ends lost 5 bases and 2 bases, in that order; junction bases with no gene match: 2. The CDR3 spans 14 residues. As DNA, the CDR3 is TGTGCCAGCAGCCTACAGGGGGGCAATCAGCCCCAGCATTTT. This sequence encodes CASSLQGGNQPQHF.

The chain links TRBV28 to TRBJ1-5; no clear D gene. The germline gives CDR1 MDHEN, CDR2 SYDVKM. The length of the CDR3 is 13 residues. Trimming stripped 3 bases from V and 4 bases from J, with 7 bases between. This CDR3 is CASSLLGNQPQHF. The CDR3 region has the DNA TGTGCCAGCAGTTTGTTGGGGAATCAGCCCCAGCATTTT.

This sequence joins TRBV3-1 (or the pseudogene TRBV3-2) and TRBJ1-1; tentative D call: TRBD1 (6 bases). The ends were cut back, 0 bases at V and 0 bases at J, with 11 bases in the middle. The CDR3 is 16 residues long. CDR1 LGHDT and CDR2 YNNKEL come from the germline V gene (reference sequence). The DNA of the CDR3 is TGTGCCAGCAGCCAAGAGTCCGGGGGCTTGAACACTGAAGCTTTCTTT. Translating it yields CASSQESGGLNTEAFF.

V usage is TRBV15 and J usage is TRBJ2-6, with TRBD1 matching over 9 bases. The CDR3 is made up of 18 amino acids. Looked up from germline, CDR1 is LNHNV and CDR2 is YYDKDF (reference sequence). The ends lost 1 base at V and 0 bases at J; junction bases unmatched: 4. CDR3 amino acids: CATSRGEDRGSGANVLTF. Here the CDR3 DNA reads TGTGCCACCAGCAGAGGAGAGGACAGGGGCTCTGGGGCCAACGTCCTGACTTTC.

The CDR3 bases are TGTGCCAGCAGCGATGACGGGACCGGCTCCTACGAGCAGTACTTC. This codes for CASSDDGTGSYEQYF. V gene TRBV9 combines with J gene TRBJ2-7; either TRBD1 or TRBD2 may fit D (5 bases each). The V gene lost 3 bases and the J gene lost 0 bases, with 13 bases spanning the gap. The CDR3 has 15 amino acids. Germline V gives CDR1 SGDLS, CDR2 YYNGEE. The variable domain in full, with the rest retrieved from reference TRBV9 and TRBJ2-7, is DSGVTQTPKHLITATGQRVTLRCSPRSGDLSVYWYQQSLDQGLQFLIQYYNGEERAKGNILERFSAQQFPDLHSELNLSSLELGDSALYFCASSDDGTGSYEQYFGPGTRLTVT.

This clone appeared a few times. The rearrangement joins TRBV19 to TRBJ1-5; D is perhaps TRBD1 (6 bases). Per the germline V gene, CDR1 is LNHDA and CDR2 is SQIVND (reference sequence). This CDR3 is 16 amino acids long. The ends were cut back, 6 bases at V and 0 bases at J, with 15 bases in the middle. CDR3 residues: CASRQQGTYSNQPQHF. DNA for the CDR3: TGTGCCAGTAGACAACAGGGTACTTATAGCAATCAGCCCCAGCATTTT.

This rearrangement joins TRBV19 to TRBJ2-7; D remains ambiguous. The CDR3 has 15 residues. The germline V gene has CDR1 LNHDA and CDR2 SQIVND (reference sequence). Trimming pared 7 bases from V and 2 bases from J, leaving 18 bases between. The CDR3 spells CASTPGYAAPYEQYF. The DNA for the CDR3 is TGTGCCAGTACCCCCGGCTACGCCGCCCCCTACGAGCAGTACTTC.

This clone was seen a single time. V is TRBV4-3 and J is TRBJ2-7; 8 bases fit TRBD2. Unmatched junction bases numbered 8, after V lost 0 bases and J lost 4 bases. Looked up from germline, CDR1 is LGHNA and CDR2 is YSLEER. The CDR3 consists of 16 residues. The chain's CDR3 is CASSQEAGGDPYEQYF. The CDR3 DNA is TGCGCCAGCAGCCAAGAGGCGGGGGGCGATCCGTACGAGCAGTACTTC.

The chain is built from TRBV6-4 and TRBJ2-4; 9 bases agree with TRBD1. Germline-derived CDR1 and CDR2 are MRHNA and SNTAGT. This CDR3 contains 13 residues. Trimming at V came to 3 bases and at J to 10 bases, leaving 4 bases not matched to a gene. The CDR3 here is CASSEQGAGIQYF. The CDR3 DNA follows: TGTGCCAGCAGTGAACAGGGGGCTGGAATTCAGTACTTC.

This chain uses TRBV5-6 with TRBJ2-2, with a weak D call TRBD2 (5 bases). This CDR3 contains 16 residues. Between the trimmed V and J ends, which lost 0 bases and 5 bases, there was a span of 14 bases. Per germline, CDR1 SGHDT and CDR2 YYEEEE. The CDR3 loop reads CASSLAGEIGTGELFF. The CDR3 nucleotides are TGTGCCAGCAGCTTGGCCGGGGAAATAGGGACCGGGGAGCTGTTTTTT.

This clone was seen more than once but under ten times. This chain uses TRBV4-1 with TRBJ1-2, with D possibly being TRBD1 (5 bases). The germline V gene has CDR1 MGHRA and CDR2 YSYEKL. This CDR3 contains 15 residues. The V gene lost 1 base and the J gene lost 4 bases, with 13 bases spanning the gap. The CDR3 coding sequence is TGCGCCAGCAGCCAAGTCGACAGTCTAGGCTATGGCTACACCTTC. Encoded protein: CASSQVDSLGYGYTF.

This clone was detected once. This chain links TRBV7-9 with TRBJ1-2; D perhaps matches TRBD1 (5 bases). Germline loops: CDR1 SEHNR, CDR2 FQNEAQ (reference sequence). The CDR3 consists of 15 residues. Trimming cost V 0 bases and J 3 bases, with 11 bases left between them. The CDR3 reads CASSLASGRHYGYTF. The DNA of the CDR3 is TGTGCCAGCAGCTTAGCCTCGGGGCGCCACTATGGCTACACCTTC.

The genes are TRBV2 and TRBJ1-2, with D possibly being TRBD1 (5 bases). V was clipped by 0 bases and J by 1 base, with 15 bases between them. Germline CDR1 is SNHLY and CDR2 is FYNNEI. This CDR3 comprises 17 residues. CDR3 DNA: TGTGCCAGCAGTGAAGCGCTGGGGGAGGGTGGTAACTATGGCTACACCTTC. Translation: CASSEALGEGGNYGYTF.

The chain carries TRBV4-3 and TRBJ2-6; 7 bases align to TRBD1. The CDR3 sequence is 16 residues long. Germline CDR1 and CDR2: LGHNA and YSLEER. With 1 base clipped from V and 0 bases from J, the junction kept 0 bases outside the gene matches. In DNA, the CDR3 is TGCGCCAGCAGCCAAGCAGGGGGCTCTGGGGCCAACGTCCTGACTTTC. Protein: CASSQAGGSGANVLTF.

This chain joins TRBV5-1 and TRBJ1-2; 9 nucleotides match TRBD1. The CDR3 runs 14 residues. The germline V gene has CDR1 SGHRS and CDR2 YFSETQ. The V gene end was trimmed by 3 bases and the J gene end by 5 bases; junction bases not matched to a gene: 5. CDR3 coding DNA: TGCGCCAGCAGCTCGGAGGACAGGGGTTATGGCTACACCTTC. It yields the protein CASSSEDRGYGYTF.

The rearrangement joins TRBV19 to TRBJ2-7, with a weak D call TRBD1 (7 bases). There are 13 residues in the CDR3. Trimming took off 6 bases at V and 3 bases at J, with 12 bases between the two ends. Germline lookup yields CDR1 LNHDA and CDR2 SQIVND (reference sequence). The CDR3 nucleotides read TGTGCCAGTAGCGCGGGACAGCTCTACGAGCAGTACTTC. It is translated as CASSAGQLYEQYF. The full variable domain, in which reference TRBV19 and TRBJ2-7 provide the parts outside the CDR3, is DGGITQSPKYLFRKEGQNVTLSCEQNLNHDAMYWYRQDPGQGLRLIYYSQIVNDFQKGDIAEGYSVSREKKESFPLTVTSAQKNPTAFYLCASSAGQLYEQYFGPGTRLTVT.

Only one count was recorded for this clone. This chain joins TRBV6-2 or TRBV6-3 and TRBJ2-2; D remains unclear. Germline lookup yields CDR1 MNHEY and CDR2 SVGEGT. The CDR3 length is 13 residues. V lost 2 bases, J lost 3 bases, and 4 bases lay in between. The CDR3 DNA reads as TGTGCCAGCAGTTACAGGGACACCGGGGAGCTGTTTTTT. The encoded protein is CASSYRDTGELFF.

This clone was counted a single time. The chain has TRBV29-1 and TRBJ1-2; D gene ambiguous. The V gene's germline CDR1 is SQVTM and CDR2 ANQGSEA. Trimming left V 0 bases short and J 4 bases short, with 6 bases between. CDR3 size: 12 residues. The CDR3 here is CSVEDGPYGYTF. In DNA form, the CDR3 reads TGCAGCGTTGAAGACGGCCCCTATGGCTACACCTTC.

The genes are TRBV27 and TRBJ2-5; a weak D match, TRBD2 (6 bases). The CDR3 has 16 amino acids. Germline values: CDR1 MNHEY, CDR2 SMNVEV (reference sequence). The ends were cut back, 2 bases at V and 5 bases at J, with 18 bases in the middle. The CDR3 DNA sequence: TGTGCCAGCAGTTTAGGGGGGTGGGCCCTGGGGGAGACCCAGTACTTC. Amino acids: CASSLGGWALGETQYF.